These 23 T cell receptor beta chains were sequenced from one sample in a study of Graves' ophthalmopathy and Graves' hyperthyroidism. The sequenced template was RNA, covering the TCR beta CDR3 region. HTBI-primed RT-PCR formed the first round, and a multiplex PCR formed the second. TCRdb used MiXCR to reprocess the multiplex PCR reads, holding one entry per CDR3 protein. The table lists 740,000 or so distinct CDR3 sequences, 40% of them singletons. The sequenced material came from peripheral blood. The receptors shown here come from an adult man with Graves' ophthalmopathy.

V gene TRBV5-6 combines with J gene TRBJ2-5, with TRBD2 matching over 7 bases. CDR3 size: 15 residues. After removal of 2 bases from V and 2 bases from J, the junction contained 6 bases not matched to a gene. Germline assignment: CDR1 SGHDT and CDR2 YYEEEE. Here the CDR3 reads CASSLLRGLQETQYF. CDR3 nucleotide sequence: TGTGCCAGCAGCTTATTGCGGGGACTACAAGAGACCCAGTACTTC. Complete variable domain (other parts from reference TRBV5-6 and TRBJ2-5): DAGVTQSPTHLIKTRGQQVTLRCSPKSGHDTVSWYQQALGQGPQFIFQYYEEEERQRGNFPDRFSGHQFPNYSSELNVNALLLGDSALYLCASSLLRGLQETQYFGPGTRLLVL.

This clonotype was recorded at least ten times. The rearrangement joins TRBV10-3 to TRBJ1-6, with D unclear. This CDR3 has 14 residues. The V end was cut by 11 bases, the J end by 9 bases, with 20 bases between. The V gene's germline CDR1 is ENHRY and CDR2 SYGVKD. CDR3 amino acids: CAARDPREGSPLHF. In DNA, the CDR3 is TGTGCCGCACGTGACCCGCGTGAGGGTTCACCCCTCCACTTT.

A note on this clonotype: A read error may be the cause here, since a much bigger clone is one base away. V usage is TRBV5-4 and J usage is TRBJ2-7; D possibly corresponds to TRBD2 (5 bases). The CDR3 covers 14 residues. The germline gives CDR1 SGHNT, CDR2 YYREEE (reference sequence). In nucleotides, the CDR3 is TGTGTCAGCAGCTTGGCCCCGGGGACCTACGAGCAGTACTTC. It translates to CVSSLAPGTYEQYF.

The V and J genes are TRBV15 and TRBJ2-5; 7 bases align to TRBD1. V gave up 7 bases and J gave up 3 bases; unmatched junction bases: 8. The CDR3 has 14 residues. From germline, CDR1 is LNHNV and CDR2 YYDKDF (reference sequence). CDR3 nucleotide sequence: TGTGCCACCAACCCGGGGCAGGGGGAAGAGACCCAGTACTTC. Residues: CATNPGQGEETQYF.

This clonotype was counted between two and nine times. The junction differs from germline at one of its ends, possibly a read error. The rearrangement links TRBV11-1 to TRBJ2-5; D remains unclear. The CDR3 is made up of 11 amino acids. The germline V gene encodes CDR1 SGHAT and CDR2 FQDESV (reference sequence). The CDR3 protein is CVSSLQETQYF. The CDR3 DNA reads TGTGTCAGCAGCTTACAGGAGACCCAGTACTTC. Supplemented by reference TRBV11-1 and TRBJ2-5, the full variable domain reads EAEVAQSPRYKITEKSQAVAFWCDPISGHATLYWYRQILGQGPELLVQFQDESVVDDSQLPKDRFSAERLKGVDSTLKIQPAELGDSAMYLCVSSLQETQYFGPGTRLLVL.

In this sample, this clonotype turned up many times. The J gene is TRBJ1-4, the V gene TRBV20-1, with TRBD1 identical over 8 bases. Germline values: CDR1 DFQATT, CDR2 SNEGSKA (reference sequence). V was clipped by 6 bases and J by 3 bases; unmatched bases: 6. The CDR3 contains 14 residues. The DNA of the CDR3 is TGCAGTGCCCCGGACAGGGTGGCTAATGAAAAACTGTTTTTT. Translating it yields CSAPDRVANEKLFF.

Of note for this clonotype: This may be a read error: a much more frequent sequence differs by one nucleotide. The chain combines TRBV7-2 with TRBJ2-7, with 11 bases lining up with TRBD2. The germline gives CDR1 SGHTA, CDR2 FQGNSA. The CDR3 loop spans 15 amino acids. The CDR3 region has the DNA TGTGCCAGCAGCGTTCGGACTAGCGGGCCCTACGAGCAGTCCTTC. It yields the protein CASSVRTSGPYEQSF.

This clonotype came up many times. The CDR3 protein is CASSLTENTEAFF. The DNA of the CDR3 is TGTGCCAGCAGCTTAACAGAGAACACTGAAGCTTTCTTT. V gene TRBV7-6 combines with J gene TRBJ1-1; D is undetermined. V gave up 2 bases and J gave up 1 base, with 5 bases separating them. The germline CDR1 and CDR2 sequences are SGHVS and FNYEAQ. The CDR3 is made up of 13 amino acids.

Note on this clonotype: Germline and junction disagree at one end, which may indicate a read error. The chain employs TRBV7-2 and TRBJ1-5; tentatively, D is TRBD1 (5 bases). Germline V lookup: CDR1 SGHTA, CDR2 FQGNSA. The CDR3 is 14 amino acids. The CDR3, as DNA: TGTGCCAGCAGCTTAGTTGGGGGTTATCAGCTCCAGCATTTT. Its protein is CASSLVGGYQLQHF.

This chain uses TRBV5-8 with TRBJ2-5; D is perhaps TRBD1 (6 bases). V lost 2 bases and J lost 3, with 11 bases in between. This CDR3 contains 14 residues. The germline CDR1 and CDR2 sequences are SGHTS and YDEGEE. CDR3 loop: CASSLGAGEETQYF. In DNA, the CDR3 is TGTGCCAGCAGCTTAGGGGCAGGGGAAGAGACCCAGTACTTC.

In the case of this clonotype: Possible read error: a much larger clone is one base away. The CDR3 spells CSVEDFSINTEAFF. CDR3 DNA sequence: TGCAGCGTTGAAGACTTCAGCATAAACACTGAAGCTTTCTTT. This chain links TRBV29-1 with TRBJ1-1; D is unclear. Looked up from germline, CDR1 is SQVTM and CDR2 is ANQGSEA. There are 14 residues in the CDR3. V lost 0 bases and J 2 bases, leaving 10 bases between the germline ends.

The chain couples TRBV12-3 or TRBV12-4 to TRBJ1-5, with D hard to call. The CDR3 is made up of 12 amino acids. Trimming left V 3 bases short and J 4 bases short, with 4 bases between. CDR3 sequence: CASSFFNQPQHF. CDR3 DNA sequence: TGTGCCAGCAGTTTCTTTAATCAGCCCCAGCATTTT.

Remarks on this clonotype: The junction differs from germline at one of its ends, possibly a read error. This chain links TRBV2 with TRBJ2-1; possibly TRBD2 for D (6 bases). The CDR3 consists of 16 residues. Germline loops: CDR1 SNHLY, CDR2 FYNNEI. The CDR3 DNA follows: TGTGCCAGCAGTGACTGGGACTCCCCGGCCGACAATGAGCAGCTCTTC. Its protein is CASSDWDSPADNEQLF.

Here the CDR3 DNA reads TGTGCCAGTAGTATGAGGCCCGGGGCAGATAGCAATCAGCCCCAGCATTTT. Residues: CASSMRPGADSNQPQHF. J is TRBJ1-5 and V is TRBV19; weak D call: TRBD1 (5 bases). The length of the CDR3 is 17 residues. V lost 3 bases and J 0 bases, leaving 15 bases between the germline ends. CDR1 LNHDA and CDR2 SQIVND come from the germline V gene (reference sequence).

This clonotype was picked up a small number of times. A much larger clone differs from this one at a single base, so this may be a read error. J is TRBJ2-2 and V is TRBV24-1, with TRBD1 as a possible D gene (7 bases). This CDR3 is built from 16 residues. Germline-derived CDR1 and CDR2 are KGHDR and SFDVKD. DNA for the CDR3: TGTGCCACCAGTGACGGCGGGACAGCGAACACCGGGAAGCTGTTTTTT. It codes for CATSDGGTANTGKLFF.

The chain combines TRBV9 with TRBJ2-5; perhaps TRBD2 as D (6 bases). The CDR3 contains 13 residues. CDR1 is SGDLS and CDR2 is YYNGEE in the germline V gene. V was cut by 2 bases and J by 6 bases, with 11 bases left in between. Here the CDR3 reads CASSVADYQTQYF. Here the CDR3 DNA reads TGTGCCAGCAGCGTTGCGGACTACCAGACCCAGTACTTC.

The chain has TRBV27 and TRBJ2-5; D possibly corresponds to TRBD2 (5 bases). The V end lost 9 bases, the J end lost 4 bases, and 9 bases lay between the germline ends. Germline CDR1 MNHEY, CDR2 SMNVEV (reference sequence). This CDR3 contains 11 residues. CDR3 coding DNA: TGTGCCAGTACGAGCGGAGAGACCCAGTACTTC. It specifies CASTSGETQYF.

This clonotype was seen ten or more times. The genes are TRBV9 and TRBJ2-7; 9 bases fit TRBD1. The germline V gene has CDR1 SGDLS and CDR2 YYNGEE. With V trimmed by 2 bases and J by 6 bases, 3 bases remained unmatched. The length of the CDR3 is 13 residues. Written as DNA, the CDR3 is TGTGCCAGCAGCGTCACAGGGGGCCGCGAGCAGTACTTC. As protein: CASSVTGGREQYF.

V is TRBV10-3 and J is TRBJ2-7; D is possibly TRBD1 (6 bases). The CDR3 runs 14 residues. The germline V and J ends were trimmed by 10 bases and 1 base, with 17 bases remaining between them. Germline CDR1 is ENHRY and CDR2 is SYGVKD. The CDR3, as DNA: TGTGCCAACAGGGACACGGTCGGGTCCTACGAGCAGTACTTC. Amino acid sequence: CANRDTVGSYEQYF.

This chain uses TRBV25-1 with TRBJ2-2; no reliable D call. Trimming cost V 5 bases and J 7 bases, with 11 bases left between them. The germline V gene has CDR1 MGHDK and CDR2 SYGVNS. The CDR3 runs to 13 residues. CDR3 sequence: CASSLSLSGELFF. CDR3 DNA sequence: TGTGCCAGCAGTTTATCGTTAAGCGGGGAGCTGTTTTTT.

The chain combines TRBV12-3 or TRBV12-4 with TRBJ2-2; the D call may be TRBD1 or TRBD2 (6 bases each). The CDR3 runs 13 residues. Trimming stripped 7 bases from V and 7 bases from J, with 13 bases between. DNA for the CDR3: TGTGCCAGCAACCGGGGGCGAGGCGGGGAGCTGTTTTTT. Translating it yields CASNRGRGGELFF.

The chain employs TRBV29-1 and TRBJ1-1; D not resolved. Between the trimmed V and J ends, which lost 8 bases and 11 bases, there was a span of 21 bases. The CDR3 contains 12 residues. CDR1 SQVTM and CDR2 ANQGSEA come from the germline V gene. CDR3 bases: TGCAGCTTGGCCCTTGGAGCGGGAGGCGCTTTCTTT. Protein sequence: CSLALGAGGAFF. The entire variable domain, with the rest obtained from reference TRBV29-1 and TRBJ1-1, is as follows: SAVISQKPSRDICQRGTSLTIQCQVDSQVTMMFWYRQQPGQSLTLIATANQGSEATYESGFVIDKFPISRPNLTFSTLTVSNMSPEDSSIYLCSLALGAGGAFFGQGTRLTVV.

This clonotype is a singleton in its sample. CDR3 DNA sequence: TGTGCCAGCAGTGCCCCCCGCGAGGGACGGAATCAGCCCCAGCATTTT. It codes for CASSAPREGRNQPQHF. This rearrangement joins TRBV25-1 to TRBJ1-5; the D gene is possibly TRBD1 (5 bases). V was pared by 4 bases and J by 4 bases, with 17 bases between. Germline assignment: CDR1 MGHDK and CDR2 SYGVNS. The length of the CDR3 is 16 residues.